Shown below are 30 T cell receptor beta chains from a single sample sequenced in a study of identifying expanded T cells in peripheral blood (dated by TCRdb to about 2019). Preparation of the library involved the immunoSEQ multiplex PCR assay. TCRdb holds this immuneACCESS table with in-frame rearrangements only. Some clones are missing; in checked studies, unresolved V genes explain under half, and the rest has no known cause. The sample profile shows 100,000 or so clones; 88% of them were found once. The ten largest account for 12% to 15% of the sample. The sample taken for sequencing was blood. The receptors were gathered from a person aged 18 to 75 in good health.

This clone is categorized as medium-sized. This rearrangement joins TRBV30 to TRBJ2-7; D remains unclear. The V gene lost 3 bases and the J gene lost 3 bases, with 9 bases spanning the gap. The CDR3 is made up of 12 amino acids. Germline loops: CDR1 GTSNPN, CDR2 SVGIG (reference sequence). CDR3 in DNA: TGTGCCTGGAGCCCGGGCAACTACGAGCAGTACTTC. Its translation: CAWSPGNYEQYF.

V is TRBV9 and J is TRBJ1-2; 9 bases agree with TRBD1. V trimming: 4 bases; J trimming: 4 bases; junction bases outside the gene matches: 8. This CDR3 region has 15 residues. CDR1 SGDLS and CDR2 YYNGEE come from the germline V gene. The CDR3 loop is CASSIPGQGIYGYTF. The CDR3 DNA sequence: TGTGCCAGCAGCATACCGGGACAGGGAATCTATGGCTACACCTTC.

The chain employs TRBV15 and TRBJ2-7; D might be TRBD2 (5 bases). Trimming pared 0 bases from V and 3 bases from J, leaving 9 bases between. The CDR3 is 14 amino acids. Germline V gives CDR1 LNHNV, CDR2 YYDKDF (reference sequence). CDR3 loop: CATSRDPGNYEQYF. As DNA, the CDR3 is TGTGCCACCAGCAGAGATCCGGGGAACTACGAGCAGTACTTC.

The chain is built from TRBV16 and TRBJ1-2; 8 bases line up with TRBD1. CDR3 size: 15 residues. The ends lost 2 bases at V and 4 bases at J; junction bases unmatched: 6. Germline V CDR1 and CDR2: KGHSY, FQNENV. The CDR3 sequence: CASSQRQGRLYGYTF. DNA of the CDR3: TGTGCCAGCAGCCAAAGACAGGGGAGGCTCTATGGCTACACCTTC.

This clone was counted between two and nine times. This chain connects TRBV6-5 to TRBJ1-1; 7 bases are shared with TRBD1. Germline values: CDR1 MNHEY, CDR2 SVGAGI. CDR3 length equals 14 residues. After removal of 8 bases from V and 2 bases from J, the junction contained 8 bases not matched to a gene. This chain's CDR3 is CASWTGTLNTEAFF. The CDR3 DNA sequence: TGTGCCAGCTGGACAGGAACACTAAACACTGAAGCTTTCTTT.

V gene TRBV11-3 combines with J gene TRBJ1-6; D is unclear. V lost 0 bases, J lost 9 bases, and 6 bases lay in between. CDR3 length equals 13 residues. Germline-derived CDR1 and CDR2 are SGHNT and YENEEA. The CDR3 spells CASSLDPSSPLHF. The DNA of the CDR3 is TGTGCCAGCAGCTTAGATCCGAGTTCACCCCTCCACTTT.

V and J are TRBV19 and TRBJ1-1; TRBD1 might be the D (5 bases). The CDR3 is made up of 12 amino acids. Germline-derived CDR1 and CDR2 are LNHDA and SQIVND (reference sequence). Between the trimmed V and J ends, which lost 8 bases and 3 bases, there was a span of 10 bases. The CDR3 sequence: CASGTGDTEAFF. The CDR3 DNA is TGTGCCAGTGGGACTGGGGACACTGAAGCTTTCTTT. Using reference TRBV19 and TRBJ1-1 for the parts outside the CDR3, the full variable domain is DGGITQSPKYLFRKEGQNVTLSCEQNLNHDAMYWYRQDPGQGLRLIYYSQIVNDFQKGDIAEGYSVSREKKESFPLTVTSAQKNPTAFYLCASGTGDTEAFFGQGTRLTVV.

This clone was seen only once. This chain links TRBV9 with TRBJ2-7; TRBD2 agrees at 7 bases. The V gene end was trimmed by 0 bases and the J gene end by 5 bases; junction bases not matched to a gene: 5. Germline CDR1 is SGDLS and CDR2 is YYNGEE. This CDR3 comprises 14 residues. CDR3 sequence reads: CASSVGIGRDEQYF. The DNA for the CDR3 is TGTGCCAGCAGCGTAGGAATAGGGAGGGACGAGCAGTACTTC. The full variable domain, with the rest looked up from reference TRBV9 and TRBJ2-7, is DSGVTQTPKHLITATGQRVTLRCSPRSGDLSVYWYQQSLDQGLQFLIQYYNGEERAKGNILERFSAQQFPDLHSELNLSSLELGDSALYFCASSVGIGRDEQYFGPGTRLTVT.

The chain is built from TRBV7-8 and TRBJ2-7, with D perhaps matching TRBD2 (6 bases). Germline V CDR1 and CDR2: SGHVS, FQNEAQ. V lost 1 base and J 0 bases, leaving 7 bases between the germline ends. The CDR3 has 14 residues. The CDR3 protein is CASSLGDSSYEQYF. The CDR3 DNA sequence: TGTGCCAGCAGCTTAGGGGACTCCTCCTACGAGCAGTACTTC.

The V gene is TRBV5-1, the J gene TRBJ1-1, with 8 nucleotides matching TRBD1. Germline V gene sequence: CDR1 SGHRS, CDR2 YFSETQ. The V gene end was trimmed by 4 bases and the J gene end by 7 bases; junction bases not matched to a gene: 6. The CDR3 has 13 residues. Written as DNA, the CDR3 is TGCGCCAGCAGCCCAGGACAGGGAGTTGAAGCTTTCTTT. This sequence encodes CASSPGQGVEAFF.

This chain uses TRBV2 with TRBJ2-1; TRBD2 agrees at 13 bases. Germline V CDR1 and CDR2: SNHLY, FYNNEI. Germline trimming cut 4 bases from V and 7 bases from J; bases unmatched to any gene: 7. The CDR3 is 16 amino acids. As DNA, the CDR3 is TGTGCCAGCAGTGGACTAGCGGGGGGTAAAAAGAATGAGCAGTTCTTC. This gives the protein CASSGLAGGKKNEQFF.

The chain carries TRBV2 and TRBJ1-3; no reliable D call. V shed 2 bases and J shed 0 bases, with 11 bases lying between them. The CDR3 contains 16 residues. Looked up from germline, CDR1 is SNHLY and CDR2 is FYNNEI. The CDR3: CASSELRQISGNTIYF. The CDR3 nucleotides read TGTGCCAGCAGTGAACTCCGGCAGATCTCTGGAAACACCATATATTTT.

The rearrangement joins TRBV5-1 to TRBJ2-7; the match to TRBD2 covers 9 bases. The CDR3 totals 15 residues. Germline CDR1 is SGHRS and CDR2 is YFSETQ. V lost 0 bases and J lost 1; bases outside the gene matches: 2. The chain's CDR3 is CASSLGTSGSYEQYF. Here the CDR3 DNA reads TGCGCCAGCAGCTTGGGAACTAGCGGGTCCTACGAGCAGTACTTC.

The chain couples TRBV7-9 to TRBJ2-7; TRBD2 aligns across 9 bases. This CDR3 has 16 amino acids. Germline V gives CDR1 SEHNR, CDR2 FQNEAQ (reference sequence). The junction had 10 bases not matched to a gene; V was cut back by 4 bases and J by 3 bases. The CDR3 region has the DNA TGTGCCAGCAGCTCTACCAGGACTAGCGCCTACTACGAGCAGTACTTC. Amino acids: CASSSTRTSAYYEQYF.

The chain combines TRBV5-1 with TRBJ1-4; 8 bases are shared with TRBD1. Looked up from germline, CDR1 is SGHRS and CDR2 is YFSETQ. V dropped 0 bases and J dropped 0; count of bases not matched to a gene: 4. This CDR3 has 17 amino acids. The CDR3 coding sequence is TGCGCCAGCAGCTTGGCCGGACAGGGCGCAACTAATGAAAAACTGTTTTTT. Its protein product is CASSLAGQGATNEKLFF.

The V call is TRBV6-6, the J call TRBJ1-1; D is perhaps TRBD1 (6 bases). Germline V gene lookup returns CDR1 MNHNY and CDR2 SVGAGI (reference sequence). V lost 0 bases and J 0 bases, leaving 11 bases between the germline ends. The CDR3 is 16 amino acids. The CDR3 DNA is TGTGCCAGCAGTTACTCTCGAAGGGACATGAACACTGAAGCTTTCTTT. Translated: CASSYSRRDMNTEAFF.

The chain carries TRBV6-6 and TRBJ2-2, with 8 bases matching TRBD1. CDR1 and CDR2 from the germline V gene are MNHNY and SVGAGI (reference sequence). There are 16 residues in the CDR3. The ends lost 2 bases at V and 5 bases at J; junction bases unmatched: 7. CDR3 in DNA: TGTGCCAGCAGTTACCCTGGACAGGGTCGGACCGGGGAGCTGTTTTTT. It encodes CASSYPGQGRTGELFF.

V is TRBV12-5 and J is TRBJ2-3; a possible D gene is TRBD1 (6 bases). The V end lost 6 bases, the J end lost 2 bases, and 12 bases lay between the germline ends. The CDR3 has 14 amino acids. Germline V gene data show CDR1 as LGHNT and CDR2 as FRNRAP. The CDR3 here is CASGRGQNTDTQYF. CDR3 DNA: TGTGCTAGTGGGAGGGGACAAAACACAGATACGCAGTATTTT. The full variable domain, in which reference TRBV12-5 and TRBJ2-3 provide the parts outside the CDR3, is DARVTQTPRHKVTEMGQEVTMRCQPILGHNTVFWYRQTMMQGLELLAYFRNRAPLDDSGMPKDRFSAEMPDATLATLKIQPSEPRDSAVYFCASGRGQNTDTQYFGPGTRLTVL.

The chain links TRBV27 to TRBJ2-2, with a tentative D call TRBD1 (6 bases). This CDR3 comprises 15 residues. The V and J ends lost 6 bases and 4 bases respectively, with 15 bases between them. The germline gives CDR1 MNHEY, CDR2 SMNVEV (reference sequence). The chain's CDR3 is CASSDRTLFTGELFF. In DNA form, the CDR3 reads TGTGCCAGCAGCGACAGGACCCTCTTCACCGGGGAGCTGTTTTTT.

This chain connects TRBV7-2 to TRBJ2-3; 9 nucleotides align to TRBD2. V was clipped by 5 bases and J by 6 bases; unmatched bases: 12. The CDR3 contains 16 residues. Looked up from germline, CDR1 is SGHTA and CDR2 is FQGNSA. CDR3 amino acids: CASSTYKASGRDTQYF. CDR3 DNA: TGTGCCAGCAGCACATATAAGGCCAGCGGGAGGGATACGCAGTATTTT.

The CDR3: CARCLEVPADTQYF. Written as DNA, the CDR3 is TGCGCCAGATGCCTTGAAGTTCCGGCAGATACGCAGTATTTT. The chain recombines TRBV10-1 with TRBJ2-3; D gene uncertain. Trimming left V 9 bases short and J 4 bases short, with 17 bases between. The CDR3 loop spans 14 amino acids. Germline V gives CDR1 WNHNN, CDR2 SYGVQD (reference sequence).

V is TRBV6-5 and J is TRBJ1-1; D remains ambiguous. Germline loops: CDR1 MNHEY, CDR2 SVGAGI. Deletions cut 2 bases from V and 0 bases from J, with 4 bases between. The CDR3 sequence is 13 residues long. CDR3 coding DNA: TGTGCCAGCAGTTACCTAATGAACACTGAAGCTTTCTTT. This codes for CASSYLMNTEAFF.

CDR3 nucleotide sequence: TGTGCCAGCAGCCCCGGGACAGGGGTATTGGGCGGGGAGCTGTTTTTT. It specifies CASSPGTGVLGGELFF. This sequence joins TRBV7-6 and TRBJ2-2; 10 bases are shared with TRBD1. The CDR3 length is 16 residues. V trimming: 5 bases; J trimming: 7 bases; junction bases outside the gene matches: 10. Per germline, CDR1 SGHVS and CDR2 FNYEAQ.

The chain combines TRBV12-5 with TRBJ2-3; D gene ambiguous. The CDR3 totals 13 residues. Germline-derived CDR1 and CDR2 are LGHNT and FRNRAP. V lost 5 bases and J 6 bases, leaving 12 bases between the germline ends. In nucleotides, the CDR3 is TGTGCTAGTGGTAATACTACATCGGATACGCAGTATTTT. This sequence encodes CASGNTTSDTQYF.

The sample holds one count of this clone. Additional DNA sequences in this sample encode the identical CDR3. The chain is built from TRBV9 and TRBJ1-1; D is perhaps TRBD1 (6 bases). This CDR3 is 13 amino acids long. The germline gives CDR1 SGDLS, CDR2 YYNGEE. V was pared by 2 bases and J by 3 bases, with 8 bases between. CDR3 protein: CASSVRGDTEAFF. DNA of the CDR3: TGTGCCAGCAGCGTTAGGGGGGACACTGAAGCTTTCTTT.

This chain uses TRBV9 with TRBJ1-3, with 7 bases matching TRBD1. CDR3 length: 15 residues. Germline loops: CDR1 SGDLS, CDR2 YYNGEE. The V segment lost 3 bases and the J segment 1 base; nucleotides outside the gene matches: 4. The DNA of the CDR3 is TGTGCCAGCAGCGCGACAGGGAGTTCTGGAAACACCATATATTTT. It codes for CASSATGSSGNTIYF.

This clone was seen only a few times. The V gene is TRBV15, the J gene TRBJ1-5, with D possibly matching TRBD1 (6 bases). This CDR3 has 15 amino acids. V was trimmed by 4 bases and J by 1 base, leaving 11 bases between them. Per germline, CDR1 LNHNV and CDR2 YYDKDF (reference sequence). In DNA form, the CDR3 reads TGTGCCACCAGCACTAGAGGGGGGAGCAATCAGCCCCAGCATTTT. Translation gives CATSTRGGSNQPQHF.

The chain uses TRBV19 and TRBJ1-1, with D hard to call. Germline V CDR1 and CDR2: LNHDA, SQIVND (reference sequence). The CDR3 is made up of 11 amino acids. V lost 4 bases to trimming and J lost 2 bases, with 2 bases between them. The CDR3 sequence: CASSKNTEAFF. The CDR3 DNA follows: TGTGCCAGTAGTAAAAACACTGAAGCTTTCTTT.

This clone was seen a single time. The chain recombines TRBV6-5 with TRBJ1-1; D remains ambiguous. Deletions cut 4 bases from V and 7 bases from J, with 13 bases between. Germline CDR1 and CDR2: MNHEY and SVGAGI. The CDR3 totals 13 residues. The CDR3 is CASSLVSEVEAFF. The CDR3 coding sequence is TGTGCCAGCAGTTTGGTCTCAGAGGTTGAAGCTTTCTTT.

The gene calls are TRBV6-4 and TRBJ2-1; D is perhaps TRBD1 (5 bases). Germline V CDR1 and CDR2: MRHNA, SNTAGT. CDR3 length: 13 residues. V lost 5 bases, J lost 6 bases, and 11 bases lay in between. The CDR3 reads CASSSDSFNEQFF. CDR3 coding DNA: TGTGCCAGCAGTTCAGACAGTTTCAATGAGCAGTTCTTC.